The following is a T cell receptor (beta chain) sequence with its context. Its antigen is as yet unknown. This sample was included in a study of T-cell reconstitution after alpha-beta-depleted transplantation in children. Unique molecular identifiers tagged the TCRbeta library. TCRdb ran MiXCR on the PCR reads and lists one entry per CDR3 protein. The sample yields hundreds of thousands of distinct CDR3 sequences, more than 20% seen once. Findings and limits, study-wide: Recipient T cells and thymic progenitors that survived were the source of the high TCRbeta diversity seen at day 60 in some patients. Reports say that about two months after transplant, the alpha-beta T cells came out of several hundred graft clones that had expanded. T cells produced anew were the main source of T-cell counts and diversity one year after transplant.

This CDR3 region has 15 residues. Germline V gene lookup returns CDR1 SGHRS and CDR2 YFSETQ. V shed 0 bases, J shed 3 bases, and the junction held 3 bases outside the gene matches. This sequence originates from a boy under three years old who had a stem cell transplant for acute myeloid leukemia, so the T cells may come from the graft donor. This chain connects TRBV5-1 to TRBJ2-7, with 10 bases lining up with TRBD2. The sequencing used PBMCs, mostly from graft donor cells, collected 360 days after TCRalphabeta/CD19-depleted stem cell transplant. The CDR3 sequence: CASSLAPSGSYEQYV. Here the CDR3 DNA reads TGCGCCAGCAGCTTGGCGCCTAGCGGGAGCTACGAGCAGTACGTC.